The 9 T cell receptor beta chains below were found in one sample sequenced in a study of blood T cell repertoires in COVID-19 (dated by TCRdb to 2019 to 2021). Library generation was performed with the immunoSEQ multiplex PCR assay. Held by TCRdb, this immuneACCESS table contains in-frame sequences only and omits some clones. Under half of the omission traces to an unresolved V gene where checked; the cause of the rest is unknown. This sample gives 150,000 or so clones in total; around 89% of them show up just once. Less than 3% of the sample lies in the top ten. Sequencing was carried out using peripheral blood. Every receptor here comes from a man in his 60s with active or convalescent COVID-19.

The J gene is TRBJ2-7, the V gene TRBV6-2 or TRBV6-3, with 11 bases lining up with TRBD2. The V segment lost 6 bases and the J segment 0 bases; nucleotides outside the gene matches: 4. Looked up from germline, CDR1 is MNHEY and CDR2 is SVGEGT. The length of the CDR3 is 15 residues. This CDR3 is CASSSTSGGSYEQYF. The CDR3 DNA is TGTGCCAGCAGCTCCACTAGCGGGGGCTCCTACGAGCAGTACTTC.

The gene calls are TRBV7-8 and TRBJ1-2; D is unclear. The CDR3 loop spans 12 amino acids. Trimming left V 5 bases short and J 10 bases short, with 14 bases between. Germline V gene lookup returns CDR1 SGHVS and CDR2 FQNEAQ. The CDR3 coding sequence is TGTGCCAGCAGCCTGACGCGGAGTGACTACACCTTC. This translates into CASSLTRSDYTF.

This clone was recorded only once. V is TRBV5-4 and J is TRBJ2-4; D unresolved. The V gene's germline CDR1 is SGHNT and CDR2 YYREEE (reference sequence). Trimming stripped 4 bases from V and 4 bases from J, with 12 bases between. CDR3 length equals 14 residues. The CDR3 bases are TGTGCCAGCAGCGGCGAGGCAGTAAAAAACATTCAGTACTTC. It encodes CASSGEAVKNIQYF.

The chain joins TRBV7-3 to TRBJ2-3, with 12 bases matching TRBD2. Germline CDR1 is SGHTA and CDR2 is FQGTGA. V lost 5 bases and J lost 9; bases outside the gene matches: 12. This CDR3 is 16 amino acids long. This CDR3 reads CASSMTSGGPPKTQYF. The CDR3 DNA reads as TGTGCCAGCAGCATGACTAGCGGGGGCCCCCCCAAAACGCAGTATTTT.

The rearrangement uses TRBV4-1 and TRBJ1-1; 7 bases map to TRBD1. Germline CDR1 is MGHRA and CDR2 is YSYEKL. J lost 1 base, V lost 4 bases, and 6 bases had no gene match. CDR3 size: 15 residues. In DNA form, the CDR3 reads TGCGCCAGCAGCCCCGGACAGGCCGAGAACACTGAAGCTTTCTTT. Translation: CASSPGQAENTEAFF.

V gene TRBV11-3 combines with J gene TRBJ2-5, with D perhaps TRBD1 (6 bases). Germline loops: CDR1 SGHNT, CDR2 YENEEA. V was trimmed by 2 bases and J by 4 bases, leaving 17 bases between them. The CDR3 runs 16 residues. The CDR3 DNA follows: TGTGCCAGCAGCTTAAGCCAAGGGGGTAGAAGAGAGACCCAGTACTTC. Translation: CASSLSQGGRRETQYF.

A word on this clone: An end of the junction differs from the germline gene, which may be a read error. The chain couples TRBV6-6 to TRBJ1-5; no firm D call. CDR3 length equals 15 residues. Germline CDR1 is MNHNY and CDR2 is SVGAGI (reference sequence). The CDR3 nucleotides read TGTGCCAGCAGGTCAGGTGGAGGGCCATATCAGCTCCAGCATTTT. Translation: CASRSGGGPYQLQHF.

This chain uses TRBV6-4 with TRBJ1-2; D remains ambiguous. From germline, CDR1 is MRHNA and CDR2 SNTAGT. This CDR3 has 13 amino acids. V lost 4 bases to trimming and J lost 2 bases, with 8 bases between them. The CDR3 bases are TGTGCCAGCAGTGCGGGTCCCAACTATGGCTACACCTTC. This gives the protein CASSAGPNYGYTF.

The chain combines TRBV4-1 with TRBJ1-2; 7 bases are shared with TRBD1. Germline V gene data show CDR1 as MGHRA and CDR2 as YSYEKL. The CDR3 runs to 14 residues. V was pared by 3 bases and J by 8 bases, with 9 bases of the junction left unmatched. The CDR3 DNA follows: TGCGCCAGCAGCCAGGACAGGTTTACTTTAGGCTACACCTTC. Encoded protein: CASSQDRFTLGYTF.